The source of this T cell receptor (beta chain) is a study of T cell changes during pregnancy in multiple sclerosis (dated 2019 in TCRdb). The study in broad terms: The study looked at changes in the T cell repertoire across pregnancy in women with multiple sclerosis.

Libraries were constructed by the immunoSEQ multiplex PCR assay. TCRdb stores this immuneACCESS table with in-frame sequences only. Part of the clones is absent; in the studies checked, under half of the shortfall reflects unresolved V genes, and no reason is known for the rest. The sample table records over 50,000 clones; approximately 91% of these occur just once. The ten largest clones add up to around 1.6% of the sample. This clone has just one count. The target of this receptor is not known. Germline is not matched at one junction end, which may reflect a read error. Looking up the germline V gene yields CDR1 SGDLS and CDR2 YYNGEE. The CDR3 sequence holds 15 residues, the cysteine and phenylalanine included. Left in the record is the CDR3 DNA by itself, 45 bases read in frame from the first base.

The rearranged segments are TRBV9 and TRBJ2-7; the D segment could be TRBD1, given 5 matching bases. This specimen consisted of peripheral blood, obtained in the first trimester of pregnancy. This receptor was obtained from a female donor with multiple sclerosis, enrolled in a pregnancy study. The CDR3 protein sequence reads: CASSVAGNPSFEQYF. DNA sequence: TGTGCCAGCAGCGTAGCAGGGAACCCGTCCTTCGAGCAGTACTTC.